The next 22 T cell receptor beta chains were all read from a single sample in a study of blood T cells in healthy people across ages. A second about 7 to 11 cycle PCR used barcoded and J-beta primers. MiXCR, applied by TCRdb to the 5' RACE reads, yields one record per CDR3 protein. The sample consists of about 280,000 distinct CDR3 sequences, 25% to 30% of them appearing once. Specimen: blood. Every receptor here comes from a woman aged 65 to 85 in good health.

The chain has TRBV7-9 and TRBJ1-4; 8 nucleotides agree with TRBD1. The CDR3 covers 16 residues. With V trimmed by 3 bases and J by 0 bases, 3 bases remained unmatched. Germline values: CDR1 SEHNR, CDR2 FQNEAQ (reference sequence). CDR3 DNA: TGTGCCAGCAGCTTCAGGGGGCCACCAACTAATGAAAAACTGTTTTTT. It yields the protein CASSFRGPPTNEKLFF.

This chain connects TRBV20-1 to TRBJ1-5, with TRBD1 identical over 7 bases. The CDR3 length is 13 residues. From germline, CDR1 is DFQATT and CDR2 SNEGSKA (reference sequence). J lost 4 bases, V lost 6 bases, and 6 bases had no gene match. CDR3 coding DNA: TGCAGTGCGGAAGACAGGGAGAATCAGCCCCAGCATTTT. It encodes CSAEDRENQPQHF.

The V gene is TRBV11-2, the J gene TRBJ2-3; D may be TRBD2 (6 bases). In germline, CDR1 is SGHAT, CDR2 FQNNGV. The V gene lost 0 bases and the J gene lost 2 bases, with 12 bases spanning the gap. This CDR3 region has 16 residues. CDR3 nucleotide sequence: TGTGCCAGCAGCTTAGATACGAGGGGACTCACAGATACGCAGTATTTT. It translates to CASSLDTRGLTDTQYF. The full variable domain, with the rest looked up from reference TRBV11-2 and TRBJ2-3, is EAGVAQSPRYKIIEKRQSVAFWCNPISGHATLYWYQQILGQGPKLLIQFQNNGVVDDSQLPKDRFSAERLKGVDSTLKIQPAKLEDSAVYLCASSLDTRGLTDTQYFGPGTRLTVL.

J is TRBJ1-3 and V is TRBV6-5, with unresolved D. There are 15 residues in the CDR3. Per the germline V gene, CDR1 is MNHEY and CDR2 is SVGAGI. Trimming shortened V by 6 bases and J by 0 bases, and 12 bases separated the two germline ends. The CDR3 is CASSTPGSSGNTIYF. CDR3 DNA sequence: TGTGCCAGCAGCACCCCGGGAAGCTCTGGAAACACCATATATTTT.

The chain has TRBV5-1 and TRBJ1-2; TRBD1 aligns across 9 bases. The CDR3 is made up of 14 amino acids. Germline V gives CDR1 SGHRS, CDR2 YFSETQ. The V gene end was trimmed by 3 bases and the J gene end by 4 bases; junction bases not matched to a gene: 4. The CDR3 protein is CASSSTGGSYGYTF. Here the CDR3 DNA reads TGCGCCAGCAGCTCCACAGGGGGCAGCTATGGCTACACCTTC.

The chain has TRBV18 and TRBJ2-3; TRBD1 matches 10 bases. After removal of 6 bases from V and 6 bases from J, the junction contained 6 bases not matched to a gene. Per germline, CDR1 KGHSH and CDR2 LQKENI. CDR3 length equals 14 residues. CDR3 coding DNA: TGTGCCAGCTCCCCGACAGGGGGCTTGGATACGCAGTATTTT. This codes for CASSPTGGLDTQYF.

The J gene is TRBJ1-1, the V gene TRBV14, with D perhaps TRBD1 (6 bases). Germline assignment: CDR1 SGHDN and CDR2 FVKESK. This CDR3 contains 15 residues. The V end was cut by 0 bases, the J end by 6 bases, with 14 bases between. The CDR3 sequence: CASSQDINRAPEAFF. CDR3 sequence (DNA): TGTGCCAGCAGCCAAGACATCAACAGGGCCCCTGAAGCTTTCTTT. Complete variable domain (other parts from reference TRBV14 and TRBJ1-1): EAGVTQFPSHSVIEKGQTVTLRCDPISGHDNLYWYRRVMGKEIKFLLHFVKESKQDESGMPNNRFLAERTGGTYSTLKVQPAELEDSGVYFCASSQDINRAPEAFFGQGTRLTVV.

This clonotype was recorded many times. Here the CDR3 reads CASSQLDRTYEQYF. The CDR3 DNA follows: TGTGCCAGCAGCCAACTGGACAGAACCTACGAGCAGTACTTC. The chain combines TRBV3-1 with TRBJ2-7, with D perhaps matching TRBD1 (6 bases). Trimming left V 2 bases short and J 2 bases short, with 10 bases between. Germline values: CDR1 LGHDT, CDR2 YNNKEL (reference sequence). The CDR3 is made up of 14 amino acids.

The rearrangement uses TRBV3-1 and TRBJ2-4; 8 bases are shared with TRBD1. Germline assignment: CDR1 LGHDT and CDR2 YNNKEL (reference sequence). With 3 bases clipped from V and 7 bases from J, the junction kept 2 bases outside the gene matches. There are 13 residues in the CDR3. The CDR3 spells CASSHGQGNIQYF. In DNA form, the CDR3 reads TGTGCCAGCAGCCACGGACAGGGTAACATTCAGTACTTC.

This rearrangement joins TRBV20-1 to TRBJ2-2, with 8 bases lining up with TRBD2. Germline CDR1 and CDR2: DFQATT and SNEGSKA (reference sequence). V gave up 6 bases and J gave up 0 bases; unmatched junction bases: 3. The CDR3 has 14 amino acids. CDR3 DNA sequence: TGCAGTGCCGATAGCGGGACGAACACCGGGGAGCTGTTTTTT. Its translation is CSADSGTNTGELFF.

This clonotype occurred many times. V gene TRBV7-2 combines with J gene TRBJ2-1; TRBD2 matches at 7 bases. J lost 2 bases, V lost 5 bases, and 9 bases had no gene match. Per germline, CDR1 SGHTA and CDR2 FQGNSA. The CDR3 runs to 16 residues. As DNA, the CDR3 is TGTGCCAGCAGCCTCCAGCGGGACGCAACCTACAATGAGCAGTTCTTC. The encoded protein is CASSLQRDATYNEQFF. Combining the CDR3 with reference TRBV7-2 and TRBJ2-1 gives the whole variable domain GAGVSQSPSNKVTEKGKDVELRCDPISGHTALYWYRQSLGQGLEFLIYFQGNSAPDKSGLPSDRFSAERTGGSVSTLTIQRTQQEDSAVYLCASSLQRDATYNEQFFGPGTRLTVL.

V is TRBV28 and J is TRBJ1-2; D gene unclear. V gave up 6 bases and J gave up 0 bases, with 11 bases separating them. This CDR3 is 14 amino acids long. Germline V gene lookup returns CDR1 MDHEN and CDR2 SYDVKM. CDR3 nucleotide sequence: TGTGCCAGCAGGGCCGGCGGATCTAACTATGGCTACACCTTC. Amino acid sequence: CASRAGGSNYGYTF.

The J gene is TRBJ2-3, the V gene TRBV24-1; possible D gene TRBD1, 5 bases. The V gene's germline CDR1 is KGHDR and CDR2 SFDVKD. With 1 base removed from V and 6 bases from J, the gap between germline ends came to 10 bases. This CDR3 is 14 amino acids long. The CDR3 region is CATSDFRAPDTQYF. Written as DNA, the CDR3 is TGTGCCACCAGTGATTTCAGGGCCCCCGATACGCAGTATTTT.

This chain uses TRBV20-1 with TRBJ2-1, with TRBD2 identical over 7 bases. V shed 6 bases, J shed 9 bases, and the junction held 17 bases outside the gene matches. The CDR3 length is 15 residues. Germline lookup yields CDR1 DFQATT and CDR2 SNEGSKA (reference sequence). CDR3 sequence reads: CSASPPGAGWSEQFF. In DNA form, the CDR3 reads TGCAGTGCCAGCCCGCCAGGAGCGGGATGGAGTGAGCAGTTCTTC.

This clonotype was counted at least ten times. V and J are TRBV5-1 and TRBJ2-5; D unresolved. The V and J ends lost 1 base and 4 bases respectively, with 14 bases between them. CDR3 length: 15 amino acids. Per the germline V gene, CDR1 is SGHRS and CDR2 is YFSETQ. CDR3 amino acids: CASSLRPDSGETQYF. In DNA, the CDR3 is TGCGCCAGCAGCTTGAGGCCAGACTCGGGAGAGACCCAGTACTTC.

J is TRBJ2-5 and V is TRBV14, with TRBD2 matching 14 bases. V trimming: 0 bases; J trimming: 2 bases; junction bases outside the gene matches: 14. CDR1 SGHDN and CDR2 FVKESK come from the germline V gene. The CDR3 runs to 21 residues. Here the CDR3 DNA reads TGTGCCAGCAGCCAAGAAAACTTCGGGTGGACTAGCGGGAGGACTCAAGAGACCCAGTACTTC. Amino acid sequence: CASSQENFGWTSGRTQETQYF.

The CDR3 bases are TGCGCCAGCAGCTTGGTTGGGACTAGCGGAGATACGCAGTATTTT. Protein: CASSLVGTSGDTQYF. J is TRBJ2-3 and V is TRBV5-1, with 11 bases aligning to TRBD2. Germline V gene lookup returns CDR1 SGHRS and CDR2 YFSETQ. This CDR3 comprises 15 residues. Germline trimming cut 0 bases from V and 5 bases from J; bases unmatched to any gene: 2.

This clonotype was counted only a few times. The chain couples TRBV9 to TRBJ2-1; possibly TRBD2 for D (6 bases). The germline V gene encodes CDR1 SGDLS and CDR2 YYNGEE. With 4 bases removed from V and 2 bases from J, the gap between germline ends came to 13 bases. The CDR3 runs 15 residues. The CDR3 here is CASSTSGGAYNEQFF. As DNA, the CDR3 is TGTGCCAGCAGCACCAGCGGAGGGGCCTACAATGAGCAGTTCTTC.

The rearrangement uses TRBV11-2 and TRBJ2-1; D may be TRBD1 or TRBD2 (6 bases each). CDR3 length equals 18 residues. Germline assignment: CDR1 SGHAT and CDR2 FQNNGV. V was pared by 5 bases and J by 1 base, with 21 bases between. This CDR3 reads CASSRQAGGSPSYNEQFF. The CDR3, as DNA: TGTGCCAGCAGCCGACAGGCCGGGGGTAGCCCTTCCTACAATGAGCAGTTCTTC. The whole variable domain, filled in from reference TRBV11-2 and TRBJ2-1, reads EAGVAQSPRYKIIEKRQSVAFWCNPISGHATLYWYQQILGQGPKLLIQFQNNGVVDDSQLPKDRFSAERLKGVDSTLKIQPAKLEDSAVYLCASSRQAGGSPSYNEQFFGPGTRLTVL.

In this sample, this clonotype turned up many times. The chain carries TRBV7-9 and TRBJ2-1; 10 nucleotides match TRBD2. The CDR3 length is 17 residues. The J segment lost 7 bases and the V segment lost 5 bases, leaving 14 bases of the junction unmatched. Germline CDR1 reads SEHNR; CDR2 reads FQNEAQ (reference sequence). CDR3 loop: CASSPRLLAGGLNEQFF. The CDR3 DNA reads as TGTGCCAGCAGCCCACGACTGTTAGCGGGAGGCCTTAATGAGCAGTTCTTC.

The sample holds many counts of this clonotype. The V call is TRBV5-1, the J call TRBJ2-5; 10 bases fit TRBD1. The CDR3 consists of 16 residues. Germline assignment: CDR1 SGHRS and CDR2 YFSETQ. Trimming cost V 2 bases and J 2 bases; bases outside gene matches: 6. The CDR3 spells CASSFTPGQGQETQYF. The CDR3 nucleotides read TGCGCCAGCAGCTTCACCCCGGGACAGGGGCAAGAGACCCAGTACTTC.

The chain carries TRBV3-1 and TRBJ2-4; D is ambiguous. Looked up from germline, CDR1 is LGHDT and CDR2 is YNNKEL (reference sequence). The CDR3 has 12 amino acids. Trimming removed 5 bases from V and 9 bases from J, with 11 bases in between. The CDR3 protein is CASSTTKGIQYF. For the CDR3, the DNA is TGTGCCAGCAGCACGACGAAGGGCATTCAGTACTTC.